This TCR beta chain is from a study of blood T cells in healthy people across ages. Trimming shortened V by 1 base and J by 10 bases, and 14 bases separated the two germline ends. This CDR3 contains 14 residues. Germline V gene sequence: CDR1 KGHSH, CDR2 LQKENI. Next came a second PCR, run for about 6 to 11 cycles, which used a sample-barcoded 5' primer along with a J-beta primer mix. TCRdb reprocessed the 5' RACE reads via MiXCR and lists one record per CDR3 protein. The table records some 1.7 million distinct CDR3 sequences, 28% of them present only once. Study-level results: Relative to aged donors, long-lived donors carried more naive CD4+ cells and displayed higher diversity.

Concerning this clonotype itself: Its antigen remains unknown.

The clonotype originates from a woman aged 25 to 39 in good health. The J gene is TRBJ1-5, the V gene TRBV18; no reliable D call. Specimen: blood. The CDR3 DNA follows: TGTGCCAGCTCACCACATGTCGAGGTGCAACCCCAGCATTTT. The encoded protein is CASSPHVEVQPQHF.